This entry features one T cell receptor beta chain sequence. This sample stems from a study of response to subunit inactivated influenza vaccine. Germline V gives CDR1 MGHDK, CDR2 SYGVNS. The V end lost 7 bases, the J end lost 11 bases, and 17 bases lay between the germline ends. This CDR3 contains 12 residues. TCRdb processed the RT-PCR reads anew with MiXCR; each CDR3 protein has one entry. The sample has 560,000 or so distinct CDR3 sequences; about 8% are singletons. V and J are TRBV25-1 and TRBJ1-1; D may be TRBD1 (6 bases). The receptor comes from a man aged 50-75 years who received an inactivated influenza vaccine. This sample comprised PBMCs from blood, obtained roughly 24 months after vaccination. The CDR3 loop reads CASTPGGGRAFF. In DNA, the CDR3 is TGTGCCAGCACCCCCGGAGGGGGTCGTGCTTTCTTT.